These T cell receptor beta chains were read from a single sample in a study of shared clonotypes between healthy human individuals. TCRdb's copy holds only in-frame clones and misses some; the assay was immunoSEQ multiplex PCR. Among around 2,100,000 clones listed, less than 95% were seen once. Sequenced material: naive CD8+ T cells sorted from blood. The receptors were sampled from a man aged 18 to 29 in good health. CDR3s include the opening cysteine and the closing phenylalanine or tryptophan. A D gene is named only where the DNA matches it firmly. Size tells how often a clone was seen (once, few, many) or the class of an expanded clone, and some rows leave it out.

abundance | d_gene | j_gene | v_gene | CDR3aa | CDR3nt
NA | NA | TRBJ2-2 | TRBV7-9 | CASSLEAGRELFF | TGTGCCAGCAGCTTAGAAGCGGGCAGGGAGCTGTTTTTT
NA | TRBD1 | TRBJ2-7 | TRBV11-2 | CASSQGQGKRYEQYF | TGTGCCAGCAGCCAGGGACAGGGAAAGCGGTACGAGCAGTACTTC
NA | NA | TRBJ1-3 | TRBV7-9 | CASRTKDSSGNTIYF | TGTGCCAGCAGGACAAAGGACAGCTCTGGAAACACCATATATTTT
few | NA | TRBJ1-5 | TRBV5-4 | CASSTDGDQPQHF | TGTGCCAGCAGTACGGACGGAGATCAGCCCCAGCATTTT
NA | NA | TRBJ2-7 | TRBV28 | CASSFPRQVSSYEQYF | TGTGCCAGCAGTTTTCCCAGACAGGTATCTTCCTACGAGCAGTACTTC
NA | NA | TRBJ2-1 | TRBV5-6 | CASSFGTDNEQFF | TGTGCCAGCAGCTTCGGTACTGACAATGAGCAGTTCTTC
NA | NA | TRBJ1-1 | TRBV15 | CATSWTMGHTEAFF | TGTGCCACCAGCTGGACCATGGGCCACACTGAAGCTTTCTTT
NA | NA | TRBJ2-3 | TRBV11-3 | CASSFSTGGTDTQYF | TGTGCCAGCAGCTTTTCGACGGGGGGCACAGATACGCAGTATTTT
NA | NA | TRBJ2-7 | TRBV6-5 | CASSDSSHYEQYF | TGTGCCAGCAGTGACAGTTCGCACTACGAGCAGTACTTC
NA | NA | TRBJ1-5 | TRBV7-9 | CASSLVTDRSNQPQHF | TGTGCCAGCAGCTTAGTAACCGACCGCTCGAATCAGCCCCAGCATTTT
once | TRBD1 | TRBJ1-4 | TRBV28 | CASSTDRGSSNEKLFF | TGTGCCAGCAGTACGGACAGGGGGTCGTCTAATGAAAAACTGTTTTTT
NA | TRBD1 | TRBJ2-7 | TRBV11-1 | CASSSLEGATFYEQYF | TGTGCCAGCAGCTCCTTAGAGGGGGCGACTTTCTACGAGCAGTACTTC
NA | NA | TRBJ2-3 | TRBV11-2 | CASSDTNLGLGTDTQYF | TGTGCCAGCAGCGATACCAATCTGGGGTTGGGTACAGATACGCAGTATTTT
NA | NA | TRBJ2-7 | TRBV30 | CAWSPGGGHEQYF | TGTGCCTGGAGTCCTGGGGGCGGGCACGAGCAGTACTTC
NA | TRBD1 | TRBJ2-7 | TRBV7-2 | CASSSRGQGSWEQYF | TGTGCCAGCAGCTCAAGGGGACAGGGAAGTTGGGAGCAGTACTTC
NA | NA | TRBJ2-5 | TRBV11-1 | CASTWGRSQETQYF | TGTGCCAGCACCTGGGGGCGGTCCCAAGAGACCCAGTACTTC
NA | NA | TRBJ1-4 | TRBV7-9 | CASSPDSPGEKLFF | TGTGCCAGCAGCCCGGACTCCCCGGGTGAAAAACTGTTTTTT
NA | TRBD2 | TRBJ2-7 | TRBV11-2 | CASSTGGGYEQYF | TGTGCCAGCAGCACCGGCGGGGGCTACGAGCAGTACTTC
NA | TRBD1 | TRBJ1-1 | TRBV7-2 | CASSVGTVEAFF | TGTGCCAGCAGCGTCGGGACAGTTGAAGCTTTCTTT
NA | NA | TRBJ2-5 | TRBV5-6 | CASSLGDNQETQYF | TGTGCCAGCAGCTTGGGGGACAACCAAGAGACCCAGTACTTC
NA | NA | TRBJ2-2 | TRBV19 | CASSPGQIGELFF | TGTGCCAGTAGTCCAGGACAGATCGGGGAGCTGTTTTTT
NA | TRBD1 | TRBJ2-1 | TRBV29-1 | CSVVGQDSYEQFF | TGCAGCGTTGTAGGACAGGATTCATATGAGCAGTTCTTC